Following are 8 T cell receptor beta chains from one sample sequenced in a study of PD-1 blockade in classical Hodgkin lymphoma. Exposure to brentuximab vedotin varied, and each patient had relapsed following autologous stem cell transplantation. Method: immunoSEQ multiplex PCR; TCRdb's copy keeps in-frame clones and lacks some. This repertoire shows more than 50,000 clones, 65% to 75% found once; its top ten account for roughly 9.1%. This sample comprised peripheral blood mononuclear cells (PBMCs), obtained before the second cycle of nivolumab. These receptor sequences come from a human donor with classical Hodgkin lymphoma.

The rearrangement uses TRBV9 and TRBJ1-4, with D possibly matching TRBD1 (6 bases). The V end was cut by 0 bases, the J end by 5 bases, with 11 bases between. The CDR3 is 15 amino acids. Per the germline V gene, CDR1 is SGDLS and CDR2 is YYNGEE. CDR3 region: CASSVEGGRNEKLFF. CDR3 DNA sequence: TGTGCCAGCAGCGTAGAGGGGGGGCGCAATGAAAAACTGTTTTTT.

This rearrangement joins TRBV5-1 to TRBJ1-1; 8 positions match TRBD1. The germline V gene has CDR1 SGHRS and CDR2 YFSETQ. The CDR3 is 15 amino acids. The ends lost 4 bases at V and 5 bases at J; junction bases unmatched: 10. CDR3 nucleotide sequence: TGCGCCAGCAGCCCCCCGACAGGGGATGGGACTGAAGCTTTCTTT. It is translated as CASSPPTGDGTEAFF.

This rearrangement joins TRBV18 to TRBJ1-6; D remains ambiguous. CDR1 KGHSH and CDR2 LQKENI come from the germline V gene. Trimming removed 0 bases at V and 9 bases at J, with 9 bases between. This CDR3 region has 14 residues. The chain's CDR3 is CASSPPDFGSPLHF. For the CDR3, the DNA is TGTGCCAGCTCACCACCAGATTTCGGTTCACCCCTCCACTTT.

The V call is TRBV2, the J call TRBJ2-1; TRBD1 agrees at 7 bases. CDR3 length equals 15 residues. V lost 7 bases to trimming and J lost 0 bases; unmatched junction nucleotides: 6. Germline CDR1 and CDR2: SNHLY and FYNNEI. In nucleotides, the CDR3 is TGTGCCAGCACGCCGGGACAGAGCTCCTACAATGAGCAGTTCTTC. Protein sequence: CASTPGQSSYNEQFF.

V is TRBV28 and J is TRBJ1-1, with no clear D. CDR3 length: 14 residues. Germline CDR1 and CDR2: MDHEN and SYDVKM. Trimming removed 5 bases at V and 1 base at J, with 11 bases between. The CDR3 DNA follows: TGTGCCAGCAGTCTCGGGGTAACGAACACTGAAGCTTTCTTT. Translation gives CASSLGVTNTEAFF. Complete variable domain (other parts from reference TRBV28 and TRBJ1-1): DVKVTQSSRYLVKRTGEKVFLECVQDMDHENMFWYRQDPGLGLRLIYFSYDVKMKEKGDIPEGYSVSREKKERFSLILESASTNQTSMYLCASSLGVTNTEAFFGQGTRLTVV.

This chain connects TRBV2 to TRBJ1-3, with a tentative D call TRBD1 (5 bases). V was trimmed by 6 bases and J by 2 bases, leaving 11 bases between them. The CDR3 contains 14 residues. The germline CDR1 and CDR2 sequences are SNHLY and FYNNEI. The CDR3 is CASSPGLAGNTIYF. As DNA, the CDR3 is TGTGCCAGCAGCCCAGGGTTAGCTGGAAACACCATATATTTT.

This chain connects TRBV21-1 to TRBJ2-7; the table's D gene call, TRBD1, was not cross checked with the DNA. TRBV21-1 is described as a pseudogene. The CDR3 is 17 amino acids. CDR3 nucleotides: TGTGCCAGCAGCAAATCTTCGACAAGTTACAGGGGCTACGAGCAGTACTTC. Its protein product is CASSKSSTSYRGYEQYF.

CDR3 coding DNA: TGTGCCAGCAGCAAAGGACTAGCGGGAGGCGAGCAGTACTTC. Its protein product is CASSKGLAGGEQYF. The J gene is TRBJ2-7, the V gene TRBV7-2; 14 nucleotides agree with TRBD2. The ends lost 5 bases at V and 6 bases at J; junction bases unmatched: 3. The germline CDR1 and CDR2 sequences are SGHTA and FQGNSA. The CDR3 is made up of 14 amino acids.